What follows are 24 T cell receptor beta chains derived from one specimen sequenced in a study of shared clonotypes between healthy human individuals. Measured with immunoSEQ multiplex PCR; TCRdb has only the in-frame clones, and not every one. The sample yields about 560,000 clones, around 78% seen once. Sequencing input: PBMCs. These receptors came from a woman aged 40 to 50 in good health. Some clones in this sample may be carry-over from other donors' samples.

DNA for the CDR3: TGTGCCAGCAGCATTACTAGCGGGACTAGGGGTGAGCAGTTCTTC. This gives the protein CASSITSGTRGEQFF. The chain carries TRBV28 and TRBJ2-1; 10 bases match TRBD2. V was pared by 6 bases and J by 9 bases, with 11 bases of the junction left unmatched. CDR3 length equals 15 residues. Germline-derived CDR1 and CDR2 are MDHEN and SYDVKM. Supplemented by reference TRBV28 and TRBJ2-1, the full variable domain reads DVKVTQSSRYLVKRTGEKVFLECVQDMDHENMFWYRQDPGLGLRLIYFSYDVKMKEKGDIPEGYSVSREKKERFSLILESASTNQTSMYLCASSITSGTRGEQFFGPGTRLTVL.

The chain joins TRBV5-1 to TRBJ1-1; D gene uncertain. The CDR3 is made up of 13 amino acids. V was shortened by 0 bases and J by 3 bases, with 6 bases between the two germline ends. Germline V gene sequence: CDR1 SGHRS, CDR2 YFSETQ. CDR3 amino acids: CASSLVFDTEAFF. The CDR3 DNA reads as TGCGCCAGCAGCTTGGTGTTTGACACTGAAGCTTTCTTT.

In its sample, this clone was seen many times. A much larger clone differs by one base, so this may be a read error. Other DNA sequences of this sample code for an identical CDR3. V gene TRBV4-3 combines with J gene TRBJ1-1; tentatively, D is TRBD1 (6 bases). Per germline, CDR1 LGHNA and CDR2 YSLEER. CDR3 length: 15 residues. CDR3 bases: TGCGCCAGCAGCCAAGATAACAGGGCAGGCACTGAAGCTTTCTTC. Its protein product is CASSQDNRAGTEAFF.

The rearrangement joins TRBV6-1 to TRBJ2-7, with D hard to call. Germline assignment: CDR1 MNHNS and CDR2 SASEGT. The CDR3 runs to 14 residues. V lost 3 bases, J lost 5 bases, and 14 bases lay in between. The CDR3 reads CASSDAVWAHEQYF. CDR3 bases: TGTGCCAGCAGTGATGCGGTCTGGGCCCACGAGCAGTACTTC.

The chain joins TRBV6-5 to TRBJ1-4, with 7 bases fitting TRBD1. The CDR3 consists of 15 residues. CDR1 is MNHEY, CDR2 SVGAGI, per germline. V was pared by 5 bases and J by 6 bases, with 9 bases of the junction left unmatched. The chain's CDR3 is CASSGRRGGYEKLFF. DNA for the CDR3: TGTGCCAGCAGTGGACGGCGAGGGGGCTATGAAAAACTGTTTTTT.

The J gene is TRBJ2-7, the V gene TRBV5-4, with TRBD2 matching over 7 bases. The CDR3 totals 17 residues. The ends lost 1 base at V and 0 bases at J; junction bases unmatched: 10. Germline V gene sequence: CDR1 SGHNT, CDR2 YYREEE (reference sequence). The CDR3 sequence is CASSLPGTTLSSYEQYF. As DNA, the CDR3 is TGTGCCAGCAGCTTGCCGGGGACTACCTTAAGCTCCTACGAGCAGTACTTC.

The V gene is TRBV27, the J gene TRBJ1-1; D is possibly TRBD1 (5 bases). This CDR3 region has 18 residues. Germline V gives CDR1 MNHEY, CDR2 SMNVEV (reference sequence). With 2 bases removed from V and 2 bases from J, the gap between germline ends came to 21 bases. The CDR3 sequence is CASSLLDPTRGINTEAFF. DNA for the CDR3: TGTGCCAGCAGTTTACTCGATCCAACTAGGGGAATTAACACTGAAGCTTTCTTT.

The chain recombines TRBV30 with TRBJ2-1, with a weak D call TRBD2 (8 bases). Germline V gene lookup returns CDR1 GTSNPN and CDR2 SVGIG (reference sequence). Between the trimmed V and J ends, which lost 3 bases and 5 bases, there was a span of 17 bases. CDR3 size: 15 residues. CDR3 nucleotides: TGTGCCTGGAGAAGGGGGCTAGCGGGCGACAATGAGCAGTTCTTC. Its translation: CAWRRGLAGDNEQFF.

A single count supports this clone. This may be a read error, as it is one base from a much larger clone. The chain combines TRBV28 with TRBJ2-3; D unclear. The CDR3 has 12 amino acids. The germline V and J ends were trimmed by 6 bases and 3 bases, with 7 bases remaining between them. Germline CDR1 and CDR2: MDHEN and SYDVKM. The CDR3 DNA reads TGTGCCAGCAGCACCAATACAGATACGCAGTATTTT. It codes for CASSTNTDTQYF.

The chain carries TRBV5-1 and TRBJ2-2; D gene ambiguous. This CDR3 contains 13 residues. Germline assignment: CDR1 SGHRS and CDR2 YFSETQ. The V end lost 4 bases, the J end lost 6 bases, and 10 bases lay between the germline ends. CDR3 sequence reads: CASSPSGAGELFF. The CDR3 bases are TGCGCCAGCAGCCCTAGTGGGGCCGGGGAGCTGTTTTTT.

Turning to this clone: Other DNA sequences within the sample encode an identical CDR3. The V and J genes are TRBV7-9 and TRBJ2-7, with D unresolved. The CDR3 extends over 16 amino acids. Germline V gene sequence: CDR1 SEHNR, CDR2 FQNEAQ (reference sequence). The germline V and J ends were trimmed by 1 base and 0 bases, with 13 bases remaining between them. The CDR3: CASSLVGGRSSYEQYF. CDR3 bases: TGTGCCAGCAGCTTAGTGGGTGGCAGGAGCTCCTACGAGCAGTACTTC.

This rearrangement joins TRBV5-1 to TRBJ1-5, with 10 bases identical to TRBD1. J was trimmed by 4 bases and V by 4 bases; bases with no gene match: 5. This CDR3 is built from 15 residues. CDR1 is SGHRS and CDR2 is YFSETQ in the germline V gene. CDR3 nucleotides: TGCGCCAGCAGCCCCGGGACAGGGGAGAATCAGCCCCAGCATTTT. It codes for CASSPGTGENQPQHF.

Concerning this clone: This likely traces to a read error, being one base from a far larger clone. The J gene is TRBJ2-1, the V gene TRBV27; D not certain. Trimming left V 11 bases short and J 8 bases short, with 13 bases between. The CDR3 runs 11 residues. Germline CDR1 MNHEY, CDR2 SMNVEV (reference sequence). Written as DNA, the CDR3 is TGTGCCTGCAACGGTCTTGATGAGCAGTTCTTC. As protein: CACNGLDEQFF.

The chain carries TRBV6-1 and TRBJ2-3; 7 nucleotides align to TRBD2. Losses at the gene ends were 7 bases for V and 2 bases for J; bases not matched to a gene: 6. This CDR3 region has 14 residues. CDR1 and CDR2 (germline): MNHNS, SASEGT. In DNA, the CDR3 is TGTGCCAGCACTCGGGGGGTTTTCACAGATACGCAGTATTTT. The encoded protein is CASTRGVFTDTQYF.

The count of this clone is one. The rearrangement links TRBV19 to TRBJ2-1; D ambiguous. Per the germline V gene, CDR1 is LNHDA and CDR2 is SQIVND (reference sequence). V dropped 3 bases and J dropped 4 bases, with 7 bases sitting between them. This CDR3 contains 13 residues. In DNA, the CDR3 is TGTGCCAGTAGTATGGCCCGGTACAATGAGCAGTTCTTC. It codes for CASSMARYNEQFF.

A note on this clone: A much larger clone sits a single nucleotide away, making a read error possible. The sample contains more than one DNA sequence encoding this CDR3. The chain links TRBV4-3 to TRBJ1-2; weak D call: TRBD1 (5 bases). CDR3 length: 16 amino acids. Per germline, CDR1 LGHNA and CDR2 YSLEER. With 2 bases removed from V and 7 bases from J, the gap between germline ends came to 20 bases. The CDR3 sequence: CASSQTAGLTSSGYTF. Written as DNA, the CDR3 is TGCGCCAGCAGCCAAACCGCGGGACTCACCTCTTCTGGCTACACCTTC.

For this clone: The identical CDR3 is also encoded by other nucleotide sequences in the sample. The J gene is TRBJ2-3, the V gene TRBV7-2; D is unclear. Deletions cut 1 base from V and 0 bases from J, with 5 bases between. This CDR3 has 14 residues. The germline V gene encodes CDR1 SGHTA and CDR2 FQGNSA. CDR3 sequence: CASSLGASTDTQYF. In nucleotides, the CDR3 is TGTGCCAGCAGCTTAGGCGCTAGCACAGATACGCAGTATTTT. The full variable domain, rest sourced from reference TRBV7-2 and TRBJ2-3, is GAGVSQSPSNKVTEKGKDVELRCDPISGHTALYWYRQSLGQGLEFLIYFQGNSAPDKSGLPSDRFSAERTGGSVSTLTIQRTQQEDSAVYLCASSLGASTDTQYFGPGTRLTVL.

The chain employs TRBV10-3 and TRBJ2-5, with D perhaps matching TRBD1 or TRBD2 (5 bases each). This CDR3 region has 13 residues. CDR1 and CDR2 (germline): ENHRY, SYGVKD. V was clipped by 2 bases and J by 5 bases, with 9 bases between them. CDR3 residues: CAISEGDGETQYF. The CDR3 DNA follows: TGTGCCATCAGTGAGGGGGACGGGGAGACCCAGTACTTC.

V is TRBV27 and J is TRBJ1-2; 9 bases map to TRBD1. CDR1 MNHEY and CDR2 SMNVEV come from the germline V gene (reference sequence). J gave up 4 bases and V 7 bases, and 4 bases lay outside the gene matches. This CDR3 is built from 13 residues. The CDR3 DNA is TGTGCCAGCAAGGACAGGGGAGGCTATGGCTACACCTTC. Its translation: CASKDRGGYGYTF.

The chain has TRBV6-1 and TRBJ2-1; D is ambiguous. The germline gives CDR1 MNHNS, CDR2 SASEGT. The CDR3 runs to 15 residues. The V end was cut by 2 bases, the J end by 3 bases, with 11 bases between. As DNA, the CDR3 is TGTGCCAGCAGTGAACTGGTTGGGTACTACAATGAGCAGTTCTTC. It translates to CASSELVGYYNEQFF.

The rearrangement joins TRBV30 to TRBJ2-3; D gene ambiguous. V shed 2 bases and J shed 3 bases, with 3 bases lying between them. From germline, CDR1 is GTSNPN and CDR2 SVGIG (reference sequence). The CDR3 contains 11 residues. The DNA of the CDR3 is TGTGCCTGGAGTAAAACAGATACGCAGTATTTT. Amino acids: CAWSKTDTQYF.

The CDR3 protein is CASSFLQGTYGYTF. In DNA form, the CDR3 reads TGCGCCAGCAGCTTCCTACAGGGGACCTATGGCTACACCTTC. The rearrangement joins TRBV5-1 to TRBJ1-2; 7 nucleotides match TRBD1. The junction had 5 bases not matched to a gene; V was cut back by 2 bases and J by 4 bases. The CDR3 runs 14 residues. CDR1 SGHRS and CDR2 YFSETQ come from the germline V gene.

V is TRBV30 and J is TRBJ1-1, with 7 bases matching TRBD1. This CDR3 is 13 amino acids long. Looked up from germline, CDR1 is GTSNPN and CDR2 is SVGIG (reference sequence). The ends lost 5 bases at V and 0 bases at J; junction bases unmatched: 3. CDR3 region: CAWARGMNTEAFF. The CDR3, as DNA: TGTGCCTGGGCCAGGGGGATGAACACTGAAGCTTTCTTT.

V is TRBV4-2 and J is TRBJ2-2; D is possibly TRBD1 or TRBD2 (5 bases each). The V end was cut by 0 bases, the J end by 3 bases, with 11 bases between. Germline V lookup: CDR1 LGHNA, CDR2 YNFKEQ. This CDR3 spans 16 amino acids. CDR3 sequence: CASSQDLRGYTGELFF. The CDR3, as DNA: TGTGCCAGCAGCCAAGATTTGAGGGGCTACACCGGGGAGCTGTTTTTT.